The entry below gives a single T cell receptor beta chain sequence along with its context. Its antigen is unknown. Germline CDR1 and CDR2: MNHEY and SMNVEV (reference sequence). This CDR3 is 13 amino acids long. Deletions cut 4 bases from V and 6 bases from J, with 9 bases between. Investigators sought sequencing depths of between 1 in 200,000 and 1 in 1 million T cells. The method was immunoSEQ multiplex PCR; TCRdb's version includes in-frame clones alone and lacks a portion of them. Of tens of thousands of clones in the sample, around three fifths were seen once. The sample is drawn from a study of cytotoxic CD8 clonotypes in ibrutinib-treated CLL. General study findings and limits: Collection times varied between progressing and sustained-remission patients. Clonality measured at baseline exceeded age-matched healthy donors, tracking circulating CD8+ T-cell counts.

This chain joins TRBV27 and TRBJ2-2; D ambiguous. Sequencing was performed on PBMCs, taken after 12 months of ibrutinib treatment. The TCR comes from a human donor with chronic lymphocytic leukemia. The CDR3 reads CASSSGLPGELFF. CDR3 coding DNA: TGTGCCAGCAGTTCGGGTCTGCCCGGGGAGCTGTTTTTT.